One sample yielded the 16 T cell receptor beta chains listed below, sequenced in a study of vaccination effects on CD4 cells after COVID-19. Their recognized antigens are unknown. Produced via immunoSEQ multiplex PCR; TCRdb's table is partial and in-frame only. Here the sample spans about 50,000 clones, around 80% being singletons. Cultured cells yielded isolated CD4+ T cells after more than nine days. Sequences were derived from CD4+ T cells from PBMCs cultured without peptide, sampled before COVID-19 vaccination. The receptor set was obtained from a human donor who received a COVID-19 vaccine.

The genes are TRBV27 and TRBJ1-1, with D unclear. CDR3 size: 14 residues. Per the germline V gene, CDR1 is MNHEY and CDR2 is SMNVEV (reference sequence). V was pared by 5 bases and J by 0 bases, with 10 bases between. Here the CDR3 reads CASSTNRLNTEAFF. The CDR3 nucleotides read TGTGCCAGCAGTACCAACAGATTGAACACTGAAGCTTTCTTT.

The rearrangement links TRBV19 to TRBJ2-2, with D perhaps TRBD2 (7 bases). The CDR3 loop spans 15 amino acids. The V gene's germline CDR1 is LNHDA and CDR2 SQIVND (reference sequence). The germline V and J ends were trimmed by 6 bases and 2 bases, with 13 bases remaining between them. CDR3 sequence (DNA): TGTGCCAGTAGGAGGGGGGGGATTAACACCGGGGAGCTGTTTTTT. Amino acids: CASRRGGINTGELFF.

The V call is TRBV29-1, the J call TRBJ1-2; D uncertain. CDR3 length: 14 amino acids. Per the germline V gene, CDR1 is SQVTM and CDR2 is ANQGSEA. The V end was cut by 6 bases, the J end by 4 bases, with 18 bases between. Written as DNA, the CDR3 is TGCAGCGTGGCCCAGACTGCCCTGGGCTATGGCTACACCTTC. It translates to CSVAQTALGYGYTF.

The chain's CDR3 is CASSFHLQETQYF. The CDR3 DNA reads as TGTGCCAGCAGCTTCCATCTCCAAGAGACCCAGTACTTC. The genes are TRBV11-2 and TRBJ2-5, with unresolved D. Germline-derived CDR1 and CDR2 are SGHAT and FQNNGV. Trimming shortened V by 3 bases and J by 1 base, and 6 bases separated the two germline ends. The CDR3 is 13 residues long.

The chain couples TRBV2 to TRBJ2-1, with 10 positions matching TRBD1. J gave up 2 bases and V 6 bases, and 4 bases lay outside the gene matches. This CDR3 is 15 amino acids long. Germline V CDR1 and CDR2: SNHLY, FYNNEI. CDR3: CASSQTGGPYNEQFF. The CDR3 DNA reads as TGTGCCAGCAGCCAGACAGGGGGCCCCTACAATGAGCAGTTCTTC. Using reference TRBV2 and TRBJ2-1 for the parts outside the CDR3, the full variable domain is EPEVTQTPSHQVTQMGQEVILRCVPISNHLYFYWYRQILGQKVEFLVSFYNNEISEKSEIFDDQFSVERPDGSNFTLKIRSTKLEDSAMYFCASSQTGGPYNEQFFGPGTRLTVL.

This clone came up once. The chain has TRBV19 and TRBJ2-2; a possible D gene is TRBD1 (5 bases). The CDR3 totals 15 residues. Trimming took 4 bases from V and 0 from J, leaving 9 bases between them. Germline-derived CDR1 and CDR2 are LNHDA and SQIVND (reference sequence). The CDR3 region is CASSTGITNTGELFF. DNA of the CDR3: TGTGCCAGTAGTACAGGGATTACGAACACCGGGGAGCTGTTTTTT.

The chain couples TRBV5-1 to TRBJ2-5; 7 bases are a match to TRBD1. V dropped 4 bases and J dropped 3; count of bases not matched to a gene: 3. Germline CDR1 reads SGHRS; CDR2 reads YFSETQ. The CDR3 runs 13 residues. CDR3 protein: CASSEGAEETQYF. CDR3 nucleotide sequence: TGCGCCAGCAGCGAGGGGGCGGAAGAGACCCAGTACTTC.

The chain combines TRBV7-2 with TRBJ1-4, with TRBD1 matching over 10 bases. Per the germline V gene, CDR1 is SGHTA and CDR2 is FQGNSA. After removal of 5 bases from V and 7 bases from J, the junction contained 13 bases not matched to a gene. This CDR3 is 17 amino acids long. The CDR3 loop reads CASSKSGQGTVGEKLFF. As DNA, the CDR3 is TGTGCCAGCAGCAAGTCGGGACAGGGGACAGTAGGTGAAAAACTGTTTTTT.

This chain uses TRBV5-1 with TRBJ2-5; weak D call: TRBD1 (6 bases). Trimming pared 5 bases from V and 3 bases from J, leaving 20 bases between. Germline V gives CDR1 SGHRS, CDR2 YFSETQ. CDR3 length: 16 residues. CDR3 sequence reads: CASSPGDTTDKETQYF. The CDR3 coding sequence is TGCGCCAGCAGTCCCGGGGACACTACTGATAAAGAGACCCAGTACTTC.

J is TRBJ2-1 and V is TRBV29-1; 12 bases fit TRBD1. Germline lookup yields CDR1 SQVTM and CDR2 ANQGSEA. Germline trimming cut 3 bases from V and 2 bases from J; bases unmatched to any gene: 5. The CDR3 is 16 residues long. This chain's CDR3 is CSVDGTGGKTYNEQFF. The DNA for the CDR3 is TGCAGCGTTGACGGGACAGGGGGCAAGACCTACAATGAGCAGTTCTTC.

V is TRBV15 and J is TRBJ2-5, with 8 bases lining up with TRBD1. In germline, CDR1 is LNHNV, CDR2 YYDKDF (reference sequence). Trimming at V came to 5 bases and at J to 5 bases, leaving 10 bases not matched to a gene. The CDR3 is made up of 15 amino acids. The CDR3 reads CATSVDRGVTETQYF. CDR3 nucleotide sequence: TGTGCCACCAGCGTAGACAGGGGTGTTACGGAGACCCAGTACTTC.

The J gene is TRBJ2-3, the V gene TRBV5-4; 10 bases align to TRBD2. Germline values: CDR1 SGHNT, CDR2 YYREEE (reference sequence). The CDR3 loop spans 15 amino acids. Trimming took 4 bases from V and 4 from J; bases not matched to a gene: 6. CDR3 in amino acids: CASSDPLAGADTQYF. The CDR3 DNA sequence: TGTGCCAGCAGCGACCCCCTAGCGGGGGCAGATACGCAGTATTTT.

V is TRBV5-1 and J is TRBJ2-2; D gene unclear. This CDR3 has 13 amino acids. Germline CDR1 reads SGHRS; CDR2 reads YFSETQ. V lost 7 bases and J 1 base, leaving 8 bases between the germline ends. CDR3 protein: CASGNLNTGELFF. CDR3 nucleotide sequence: TGCGCCAGCGGGAATCTGAACACCGGGGAGCTGTTTTTT.

The gene calls are TRBV6-5 and TRBJ1-1; possible D gene TRBD1, 5 bases. Trimming removed 2 bases from V and 5 bases from J, with 15 bases in between. Germline assignment: CDR1 MNHEY and CDR2 SVGAGI. The CDR3 is 15 residues long. As DNA, the CDR3 is TGTGCCAGCAGTTACGCACAGGTAGGAGGAACTGAAGCTTTCTTT. Amino acids: CASSYAQVGGTEAFF.

CDR3 protein: CASGVLNSPLHF. For the CDR3, the DNA is TGTGCCAGCGGGGTTCTTAATTCACCCCTCCACTTT. The gene calls are TRBV27 and TRBJ1-6; D is uncertain. Trimming stripped 8 bases from V and 6 bases from J, with 8 bases between. Germline V gives CDR1 MNHEY, CDR2 SMNVEV (reference sequence). This CDR3 comprises 12 residues.

The chain links TRBV6-5 to TRBJ2-1; 8 positions agree with TRBD2. J was trimmed by 11 bases and V by 7 bases; bases with no gene match: 13. Germline V gene sequence: CDR1 MNHEY, CDR2 SVGAGI. The CDR3 consists of 14 residues. The CDR3 sequence is CASKAFRLAGQQFF. DNA for the CDR3: TGTGCCAGCAAAGCATTCCGGCTAGCGGGCCAGCAGTTCTTC.